This T cell receptor (beta chain) was profiled in a study of T cells in localized non-small cell lung cancer (dated by TCRdb to 2018 to 2020). With respect to the entire study: The study examined T cell repertoires in 200 to 300 patients with early-stage NSCLC and compared tumors with uninvolved tumor-adjacent lungs. The cohort comprised some 220 treatment-naïve NSCLC patients with resected, localized lung tumors. NSCLC patients had a mean age of approximately 66 years, and 129 were male and 85 to 110 female. Points the paper makes about the study in general: Because multi-region tumor sequencing was not performed, intratumor heterogeneity could not be ruled out. A median of around 57 of the top 100 tumor clones were detected in paired uninvolved adjacent lung, and 28 of these tumor clones were also found among the top 100 clones of the paired uninvolved adjacent lung. Since the design was exploratory, TCR variables were selected using unadjusted p-values with no false-discovery rate correction. Longer overall survival was associated with higher T cell density in blood, whereas shorter survival was associated with higher clonality in adjacent lung. Uninvolved tumor-adjacent lung showed the highest T cell clonality, higher than tumor, which suggests more focused antigenic responses in the uninvolved tumor-adjacent lung.

The immunoSEQ Assay was used to sequence TCR beta CDR3 regions from DNA. As for the authors' bioinformatics: To compute T cell density, TCR beta template counts were normalized to usable DNA, which was estimated by amplifying housekeeping genes. Richness was estimated using the preseqR package, with extrapolation to 400,000 templates for PBMC samples and to 120,000 templates for tissue samples. Clonality was taken to be one minus Pielou's evenness. Differential abundance testing on productive amino-acid clonotypes, with a minimum total count of 5 and an alpha of 0.1, was used to identify tissue-enriched TCRs. Repertoire overlap between compartments was quantified with the Jaccard Index and Morisita Overlap Index. GLIPH clustered TCR beta CDR3s with public tetramer-defined viral CDR3s; viral motifs required at least three viral sequences plus V-gene enrichment. Imported from immuneACCESS, the table was reduced by TCRdb to in-frame sequences with V and J called. These copies leave out some clones; in studies compared against another copy, an unresolved V gene accounts for under half, and the cause of the remainder is not known. For V, J and clone size, that table is used; D and trimming come from the DNA. This sample lists 25,000 to 40,000 clones; roughly 78% were detected once. Roughly 15% of the sample lies in the top ten.

At diagnosis, tumor, uninvolved tumor-adjacent lung and peripheral blood were collected and then preserved as a mix of FFPE and fresh-frozen material. Blood samples were analyzed as peripheral blood mononuclear cells for TCR repertoire profiling. Concerning this clone itself: No cognate antigen has been identified for it. The record has no base qualities; no much larger clone is one base away.

From a lookup of the germline V gene (reference sequence), CDR1 and CDR2 are SEHNR and FQNEAQ. The V end loses 1 base and the J end loses 6 bases, and a stretch of 16 bases separates them. Its CDR3 holds 15 amino acids, cysteine through phenylalanine. Just CDR3 DNA is preserved here, 45 bases in frame from base 1. The rearranged chain carries TRBV7-9 and TRBJ2-7; TRBD1 could be the D gene, as 7 bases match. The TCR comes from a male donor aged 60 or over with stage III squamous cell lung carcinoma. The sample here was peripheral blood, taken before any cancer treatment. The CDR3 in this case is CASSLVGAGGGEQYF. The DNA sequence is as follows: TGTGCCAGCAGCTTAGTTGGTGCAGGGGGAGGCGAGCAGTACTTC. Full variable domain (CDR3 extended with the reference TRBV7-9 and TRBJ2-7 proteins): DTGVSQNPRHKITKRGQNVTFRCDPISEHNRLYWYRQTLGQGPEFLTYFQNEAQLEKSRLLSDRFSAERPKGSFSTLEIQRTEQGDSAMYLCASSLVGAGGGEQYFGPGTRLTVT.